The clone carrying this T cell receptor (beta chain) was counted a single time. The antigen remains unidentified. The length of the CDR3 is 15 residues. J lost 5 bases, V lost 2 bases, and 8 bases had no gene match. From germline, CDR1 is SGHRS and CDR2 YFSETQ. Patients with autoimmune history or systemic immunosuppression were excluded. The method was immunoSEQ multiplex PCR; TCRdb's version includes in-frame clones alone and lacks a portion of them. The sample lists about 79,000 clones, 65% to 85% occurring once. These data are taken from a study of OX40 agonist ivuxolimab in advanced cancers. General observations from the study: CD4+ and CD8+ blood T cells expanded clonally by week 6 at 0.1 to 3.0 mg/kg.

This receptor was identified in an adult with an advanced solid tumor such as melanoma, head and neck, liver or kidney cancer. This specimen consisted of CD4+ or CD8+ T cells sorted from blood, obtained in a trial of the OX40 agonist ivuxolimab. The V call is TRBV5-1, the J call TRBJ2-5; 8 positions agree with TRBD2. This CDR3 reads CASSFSGGAWETQYF. CDR3 in DNA: TGCGCCAGCAGCTTCAGCGGGGGCGCGTGGGAGACCCAGTACTTC.